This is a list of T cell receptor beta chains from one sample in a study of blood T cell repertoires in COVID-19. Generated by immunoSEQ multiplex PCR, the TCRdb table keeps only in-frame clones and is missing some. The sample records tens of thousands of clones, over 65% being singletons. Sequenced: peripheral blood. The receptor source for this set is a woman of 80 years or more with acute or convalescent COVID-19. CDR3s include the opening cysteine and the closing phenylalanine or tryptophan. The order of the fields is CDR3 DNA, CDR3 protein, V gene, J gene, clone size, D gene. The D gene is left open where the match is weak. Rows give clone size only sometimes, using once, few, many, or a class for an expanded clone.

cdr3_nt: TGTGCCAGCAGCGGGACAGGCCTCACCCAAGAGACCCAGTACTTC
cdr3_aa: CASSGTGLTQETQYF
v_call: TRBV11-3
j_call: TRBJ2-5
clone_size: .
d_call: TRBD1

cdr3_nt: TGTGCCACCTCCGGACAGGAAACCGGCGAGCAGTACTTC
cdr3_aa: CATSGQETGEQYF
v_call: TRBV7-6
j_call: TRBJ2-7
clone_size: once
d_call: TRBD1

cdr3_nt: TGTGCCAGCAGCTCGGCAATCGGGGGGGCGGGTGGCTACACCTTC
cdr3_aa: CASSSAIGGAGGYTF
v_call: TRBV5-5
j_call: TRBJ1-2
clone_size: .
d_call: .

cdr3_nt: TGTGCCAGCAGCTTTATGGGGGGCGGGGGGGCGTACGAGCAGTACTTC
cdr3_aa: CASSFMGGGGAYEQYF
v_call: TRBV11-2
j_call: TRBJ2-7
clone_size: .
d_call: TRBD2

cdr3_nt: TGTGCCAGCAGCTTAGAGATAGCGGGGACCGGGGAGCTGTTTTTT
cdr3_aa: CASSLEIAGTGELFF
v_call: TRBV11-2
j_call: TRBJ2-2
clone_size: .
d_call: TRBD2

cdr3_nt: TGTGCCAGCAGTCAGGACAGGGGGATGAATCAGCCCCAGCATTTT
cdr3_aa: CASSQDRGMNQPQHF
v_call: TRBV2
j_call: TRBJ1-5
clone_size: .
d_call: TRBD1

cdr3_nt: TGTGCCAGCAGCTTAGATCTTAATAGCGGGGCGTACAATGAGCAGTTCTTC
cdr3_aa: CASSLDLNSGAYNEQFF
v_call: TRBV11-3
j_call: TRBJ2-1
clone_size: once
d_call: TRBD2

cdr3_nt: TGTGCCAGCAGCGGTAATACAGGGAAAGCCTCCTACGAGCAGTACTTC
cdr3_aa: CASSGNTGKASYEQYF
v_call: TRBV13
j_call: TRBJ2-7
clone_size: .
d_call: .

cdr3_nt: TGTGCCAGCAGTTTTTATTGGACTGGGGACAGGGCAGCATCAACTGAAGCTTTCTTT
cdr3_aa: CASSFYWTGDRAASTEAFF
v_call: TRBV28
j_call: TRBJ1-1
clone_size: once
d_call: TRBD1

cdr3_nt: TGTGCCATCATTGGAAACAGGGATACCGGGGAGCTGTTTTTT
cdr3_aa: CAIIGNRDTGELFF
v_call: TRBV10-3
j_call: TRBJ2-2
clone_size: .
d_call: .

cdr3_nt: TGTGCCATCAGTGAAGAGGGTGAACAGCGCGGCTACACCTTC
cdr3_aa: CAISEEGEQRGYTF
v_call: TRBV10-3
j_call: TRBJ1-2
clone_size: few
d_call: .

cdr3_nt: TGTGCCAGCAGTGAAGATGTAGACACTGAAGCTTTCTTT
cdr3_aa: CASSEDVDTEAFF
v_call: TRBV6-1
j_call: TRBJ1-1
clone_size: .
d_call: .

cdr3_nt: TGCGCCAGCAGCTTAAACCCCTCTCAGGGGGAACTGTTTTTT
cdr3_aa: CASSLNPSQGELFF
v_call: TRBV5-1
j_call: TRBJ1-4
clone_size: .
d_call: TRBD1

cdr3_nt: TGCGCCAGCAGCTTGGACGACAGGGGCTACGAGCAGTACTTC
cdr3_aa: CASSLDDRGYEQYF
v_call: TRBV5-1
j_call: TRBJ2-7
clone_size: .
d_call: TRBD1

cdr3_nt: TGTGCCAGCACCGTACAGGGAACCGGGGAGCTGTTTTTT
cdr3_aa: CASTVQGTGELFF
v_call: TRBV2
j_call: TRBJ2-2
clone_size: .
d_call: .

cdr3_nt: TGTGCCTGGGGTCAGACGGAGCGGGCTTTCTTT
cdr3_aa: CAWGQTERAFF
v_call: TRBV30
j_call: TRBJ1-1
clone_size: .
d_call: .

cdr3_nt: TGTGCCAGCAGCCAGGCGTTCGGGGAAAAACTGTTTTTT
cdr3_aa: CASSQAFGEKLFF
v_call: TRBV3-1/TRBV3-2
j_call: TRBJ1-4
clone_size: .
d_call: .

cdr3_nt: TGTGCCAGCAGCAAAGAAGGAGGGAATCAGCCCCAGCATTTT
cdr3_aa: CASSKEGGNQPQHF
v_call: TRBV7-8
j_call: TRBJ1-5
clone_size: .
d_call: .

cdr3_nt: TGCGCCAGCAGTTTACAGGGCTTAGGGGGATTCTTC
cdr3_aa: CASSLQGLGGFF
v_call: TRBV23-1
j_call: TRBJ2-1
clone_size: .
d_call: .

cdr3_nt: TGTGCCAGCAGCTTAGGTGGGCATATGAACACTGAAGCTTTCTTT
cdr3_aa: CASSLGGHMNTEAFF
v_call: TRBV7-9
j_call: TRBJ1-1
clone_size: .
d_call: .

cdr3_nt: TGCAGCGCCCTACGGGGGGGAGGAGGGGAAAAACTGTTTTTT
cdr3_aa: CSALRGGGGEKLFF
v_call: TRBV29-1
j_call: TRBJ1-4
clone_size: once
d_call: .

cdr3_nt: TGTGCCAGCAGTGAACAGGGGAGGGTACAACTGTTTTTT
cdr3_aa: CASSEQGRVQLFF
v_call: TRBV2
j_call: TRBJ1-4
clone_size: few
d_call: .

cdr3_nt: TGTGCCAGCTCACCTAAAAATGAGCAGTTCTTC
cdr3_aa: CASSPKNEQFF
v_call: TRBV18
j_call: TRBJ2-1
clone_size: .
d_call: .

cdr3_nt: TGTGCCAGCAGGAGGGCTTGGAACGCTGAAGCTTTCTTT
cdr3_aa: CASRRAWNAEAFF
v_call: TRBV7-2
j_call: TRBJ1-1
clone_size: .
d_call: .

cdr3_nt: TGTGCCAGCAGCCCACAGGGGTTTAGGACTGAAGCTTTCTTT
cdr3_aa: CASSPQGFRTEAFF
v_call: TRBV9
j_call: TRBJ1-1
clone_size: .
d_call: TRBD1

cdr3_nt: TGTGCCATCAGCCCAGCGGGAGGTGGGGATACGCAGTATTTT
cdr3_aa: CAISPAGGGDTQYF
v_call: TRBV10-3
j_call: TRBJ2-3
clone_size: .
d_call: TRBD2

cdr3_nt: TGCAGCGCACACAGGGGCTCTGGAAACACCATATATTTT
cdr3_aa: CSAHRGSGNTIYF
v_call: TRBV29-1
j_call: TRBJ1-3
clone_size: .
d_call: TRBD1

cdr3_nt: TGCAGCGTTGAGGCAGGGACCTACGAGCAGTACTTC
cdr3_aa: CSVEAGTYEQYF
v_call: TRBV29-1
j_call: TRBJ2-7
clone_size: .
d_call: .

cdr3_nt: TGTGCCAGCAGCTTAGCGTCAGGGCTGAAGACCCAGTACTTC
cdr3_aa: CASSLASGLKTQYF
v_call: TRBV7-9
j_call: TRBJ2-5
clone_size: .
d_call: .

cdr3_nt: TGTGCCAGTAGTCTTAGGGACAGACTTAATGAAAAACTGTTTTTT
cdr3_aa: CASSLRDRLNEKLFF
v_call: TRBV19
j_call: TRBJ1-4
clone_size: .
d_call: TRBD1

cdr3_nt: TGTGCCAGCAGTGACGACAGAAACTATGGCTACACCTTC
cdr3_aa: CASSDDRNYGYTF
v_call: TRBV2
j_call: TRBJ1-2
clone_size: .
d_call: .

cdr3_nt: TGTGCCAGCAGCCAACGTGCAGGGGTTGTAAACACCATATATTTT
cdr3_aa: CASSQRAGVVNTIYF
v_call: TRBV14
j_call: TRBJ1-3
clone_size: .
d_call: .

cdr3_nt: TGTGCCACCAGTGATTCTAAAGGGGGACAGGGGCGTAGCACCGGGGAGCTGTTTTTT
cdr3_aa: CATSDSKGGQGRSTGELFF
v_call: TRBV24-1
j_call: TRBJ2-2
clone_size: .
d_call: TRBD1

cdr3_nt: TGCGCCAGCAGCTGGGGGGACACCATATATTTT
cdr3_aa: CASSWGDTIYF
v_call: TRBV5-1
j_call: TRBJ1-3
clone_size: .
d_call: .

cdr3_nt: TGTGCCAGCAGCCAGGGAATGACAGCTAACTATGGCTACACCTTC
cdr3_aa: CASSQGMTANYGYTF
v_call: TRBV4-2
j_call: TRBJ1-2
clone_size: .
d_call: .

cdr3_nt: TGTGCCATCAGGACAGGGAACTCTGGAAACACCATATATTTT
cdr3_aa: CAIRTGNSGNTIYF
v_call: TRBV10-3
j_call: TRBJ1-3
clone_size: .
d_call: TRBD1

cdr3_nt: TGTGCCAGCAGCTTAGAGGTAGCTCTGAGGGCTTTCTTT
cdr3_aa: CASSLEVALRAFF
v_call: TRBV7-9
j_call: TRBJ1-1
clone_size: .
d_call: .

cdr3_nt: TGTGCCAGCAGCCCGACTAGTGGGTTGGTTCTCACAGATACGCAGTATTTT
cdr3_aa: CASSPTSGLVLTDTQYF
v_call: TRBV14
j_call: TRBJ2-3
clone_size: once
d_call: .

cdr3_nt: TGTGCCGTCCTACGGGGGAACACTGAAGCTTTCTTT
cdr3_aa: CAVLRGNTEAFF
v_call: TRBV6-5
j_call: TRBJ1-1
clone_size: .
d_call: .

cdr3_nt: TGTGCCCGAGACAGAGCGAACACCGGGGAGCTGTTTTTT
cdr3_aa: CARDRANTGELFF
v_call: TRBV30
j_call: TRBJ2-2
clone_size: .
d_call: .

cdr3_nt: TGCGCCAGCAGCTTCATGGTTAGTGGGGGCTCGGGCAATGAGCAGTTCTTC
cdr3_aa: CASSFMVSGGSGNEQFF
v_call: TRBV5-1
j_call: TRBJ2-1
clone_size: .
d_call: .

cdr3_nt: TGTGCCAGCAGTTACGGACAGGTTTTCGATCAGCCCCAGCATTTT
cdr3_aa: CASSYGQVFDQPQHF
v_call: TRBV6-6
j_call: TRBJ1-5
clone_size: .
d_call: TRBD1

cdr3_nt: TGTGCCAGCTCACCGTCCGTGGCAGGGTCCTACGAGCAGTACTTC
cdr3_aa: CASSPSVAGSYEQYF
v_call: TRBV18
j_call: TRBJ2-7
clone_size: .
d_call: .

cdr3_nt: TGTGCCAGCAGTCCCCCTCTTATAGTTTCAGCTTTCTTT
cdr3_aa: CASSPPLIVSAFF
v_call: TRBV6-2/TRBV6-3
j_call: TRBJ1-1
clone_size: .
d_call: .

cdr3_nt: TGTGCCAGTAGTCTGGGACAGGCAAACTATGGCTACACCTTC
cdr3_aa: CASSLGQANYGYTF
v_call: TRBV19
j_call: TRBJ1-2
clone_size: .
d_call: TRBD1

cdr3_nt: TGCGCCAGCAGCCTCCCGGGACAGGGGGCGGTTACTGAAGCTTTCTTT
cdr3_aa: CASSLPGQGAVTEAFF
v_call: TRBV5-1
j_call: TRBJ1-1
clone_size: .
d_call: TRBD1

cdr3_nt: TGTGCCAGCAGCCACGGTACCGGGGGTTCATACAATGAGCAGTTCTTC
cdr3_aa: CASSHGTGGSYNEQFF
v_call: TRBV7-9
j_call: TRBJ2-1
clone_size: .
d_call: .

cdr3_nt: TGTGCCAGCAGCTTGGGGGGGAGGGACACTGAAGCTTTCTTT
cdr3_aa: CASSLGGRDTEAFF
v_call: TRBV5-4
j_call: TRBJ1-1
clone_size: .
d_call: .

cdr3_nt: TGTGCCTGGAGTCCGGGCCCAGGGCGCCTCCACTTT
cdr3_aa: CAWSPGPGRLHF
v_call: TRBV30
j_call: TRBJ1-6
clone_size: few
d_call: .

cdr3_nt: TGTGCCAGCAGCGCGGAAGACCCGGGACTAGCGGGATTCAATGAGCAGTTCTTC
cdr3_aa: CASSAEDPGLAGFNEQFF
v_call: TRBV9
j_call: TRBJ2-1
clone_size: few
d_call: TRBD2

cdr3_nt: TGTGCCAGCAGCTTACAGGGGACTAGCGGCACCGGGGAGCTGTTTTTT
cdr3_aa: CASSLQGTSGTGELFF
v_call: TRBV7-3
j_call: TRBJ2-2
clone_size: .
d_call: TRBD2

cdr3_nt: TGTGCCATCAGGCGGGGGGGGGATAATCAGCCCCAGCATTTT
cdr3_aa: CAIRRGGDNQPQHF
v_call: TRBV10-3
j_call: TRBJ1-5
clone_size: .
d_call: .

cdr3_nt: TGTGCCAGCAGTGTTTGGACTAGCGCAACGGAAGATACGCAGTATTTT
cdr3_aa: CASSVWTSATEDTQYF
v_call: TRBV2
j_call: TRBJ2-3
clone_size: .
d_call: TRBD2

cdr3_nt: TGTGCCAGCAGCTTATTACCGGACTCAATGAACACTGAAGCTTTCTTT
cdr3_aa: CASSLLPDSMNTEAFF
v_call: TRBV7-9
j_call: TRBJ1-1
clone_size: .
d_call: .

cdr3_nt: TGTGCCAGTAGTATAGGAAGGACTTCTACCGGGGAGCTGTTTTTT
cdr3_aa: CASSIGRTSTGELFF
v_call: TRBV19
j_call: TRBJ2-2
clone_size: .
d_call: .

cdr3_nt: TGTGCCAGTAGTCTAAGGACAGGGGAGCGTAATTCACCCCTCCACTTT
cdr3_aa: CASSLRTGERNSPLHF
v_call: TRBV19
j_call: TRBJ1-6
clone_size: .
d_call: TRBD1

cdr3_nt: TGTGCCACCAGTGAGGGACTGGACTACACCTTC
cdr3_aa: CATSEGLDYTF
v_call: TRBV24-1
j_call: TRBJ1-2
clone_size: .
d_call: .

cdr3_nt: TGTGCCAGTAGTCGGGGGCGGGGGAGGAACACTGAAGCTTTCTTT
cdr3_aa: CASSRGRGRNTEAFF
v_call: TRBV19
j_call: TRBJ1-1
clone_size: .
d_call: .